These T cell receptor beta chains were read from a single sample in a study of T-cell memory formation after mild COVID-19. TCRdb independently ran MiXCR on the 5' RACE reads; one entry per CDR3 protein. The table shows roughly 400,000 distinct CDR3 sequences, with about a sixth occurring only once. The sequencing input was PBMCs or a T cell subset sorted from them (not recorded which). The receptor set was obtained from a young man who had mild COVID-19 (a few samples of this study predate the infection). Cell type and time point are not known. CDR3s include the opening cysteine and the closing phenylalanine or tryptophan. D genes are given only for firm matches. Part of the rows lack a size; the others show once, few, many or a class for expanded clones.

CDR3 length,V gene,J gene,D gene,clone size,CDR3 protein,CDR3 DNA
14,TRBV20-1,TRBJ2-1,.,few,CSALDLFSYNEQFF,TGCAGTGCCTTAGACCTATTCTCCTACAATGAGCAGTTCTTC
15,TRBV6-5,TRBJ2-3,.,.,CASGQDRAGVDTQYF,TGTGCCAGCGGCCAGGACCGGGCCGGGGTGGATACGCAGTATTTT
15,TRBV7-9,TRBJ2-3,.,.,CASSLSGPSTDTQYF,TGTGCCAGCAGCTTAAGCGGCCCTAGCACAGATACGCAGTATTTT
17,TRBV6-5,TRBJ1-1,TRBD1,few,CASSYDWSGQGGTEAFF,TGTGCCAGCAGTTACGACTGGTCGGGACAGGGTGGCACTGAAGCTTTCTTT
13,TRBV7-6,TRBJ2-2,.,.,CASSTTGPGELFF,TGTGCCAGCAGCACCACAGGTCCCGGGGAGCTGTTTTTT
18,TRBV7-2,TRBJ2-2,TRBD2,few,CASSPPGLAGGQSGELFF,TGTGCCAGCAGTCCACCGGGACTAGCGGGGGGTCAATCCGGGGAGCTGTTTTTT
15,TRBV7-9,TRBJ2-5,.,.,CASSLVAHNQETQYF,TGTGCCAGCAGCTTAGTGGCCCACAACCAAGAGACCCAGTACTTC
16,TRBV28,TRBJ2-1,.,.,CASSPSHVGSYNEQFF,TGTGCCAGCAGTCCGAGTCATGTGGGGTCATACAATGAGCAGTTCTTC
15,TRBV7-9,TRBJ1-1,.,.,CASSPVKGWDTEAFF,TGTGCCAGCAGCCCGGTGAAGGGTTGGGACACTGAAGCTTTCTTT
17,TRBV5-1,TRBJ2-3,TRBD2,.,CATSLSASGGAQDTQYF,TGCGCCACCTCTTTATCTGCTAGCGGGGGGGCCCAAGATACGCAGTATTTT
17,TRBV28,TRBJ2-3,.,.,CASSSSEWRVGSDTQYF,TGTGCCAGCAGTTCTTCCGAGTGGAGGGTGGGTTCGGATACGCAGTATTTT
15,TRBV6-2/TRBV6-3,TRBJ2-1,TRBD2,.,CASSSGLAIDNEQFF,TGTGCCAGCAGTTCTGGACTAGCGATCGACAATGAGCAGTTCTTC
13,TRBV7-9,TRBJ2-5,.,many,CASSSRALETQYF,TGTGCCAGCAGCTCCCGGGCCTTAGAGACCCAGTACTTC
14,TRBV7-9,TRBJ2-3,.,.,CASSRLGGTDTQYF,TGTGCCAGCAGCCGACTAGGGGGCACAGATACGCAGTATTTT
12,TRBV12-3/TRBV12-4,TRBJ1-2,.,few,CATSKAAYGYTF,TGTGCCACCAGCAAGGCAGCCTATGGCTACACCTTC
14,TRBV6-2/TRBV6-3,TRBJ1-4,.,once,CASSYSKRPEKLFF,TGTGCCAGCAGTTACTCGAAACGGCCTGAAAAACTGTTTTTT
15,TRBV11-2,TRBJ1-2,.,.,CASSLEKGVNYGYTF,TGTGCCAGCAGCTTAGAAAAGGGGGTTAACTATGGCTACACCTTC
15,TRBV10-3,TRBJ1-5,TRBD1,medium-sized,CAISDFDRVGQPQHF,TGTGCCATCAGTGATTTTGACAGGGTGGGTCAGCCCCAGCATTTT
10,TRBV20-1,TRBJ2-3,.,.,CSATGDTQYF,TGCAGTGCTACCGGGGATACGCAGTATTTT
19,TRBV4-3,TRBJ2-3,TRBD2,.,CASSQGFGISGVSTDTQYF,TGCGCCAGCAGCCAAGGGTTCGGGATTAGCGGGGTGAGCACAGATACGCAGTATTTT
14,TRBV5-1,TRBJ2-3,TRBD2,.,CASTTSVSADTQYF,TGCGCCAGCACGACTAGCGTGTCAGCGGATACGCAGTATTTT
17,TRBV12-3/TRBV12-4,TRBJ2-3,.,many,CASSLNGAWVGTDTQYF,TGTGCCAGCAGTTTAAACGGTGCATGGGTGGGCACAGATACGCAGTATTTT